Below, 28 T cell receptor beta chains from the same sample are listed, as sequenced in a study of neurological immune-mediated disorders. TCRdb reanalysed the 5' RACE reads using MiXCR and keeps one entry per CDR3 protein. The sample consists of some 24,000 distinct CDR3 sequences, 13% of them appearing once. What was sequenced was PBMCs. The receptors originated from a woman between 40 and 50 years old with HTLV-1-associated myelopathy (HAM/TSP).

This clonotype has at least ten counts. This chain joins TRBV5-5 and TRBJ1-1; tentatively, D is TRBD1 (5 bases). Trimming cost V 4 bases and J 6 bases, with 22 bases left between them. The CDR3 sequence is 16 residues long. Germline CDR1 and CDR2: SGHKS and YYEKEE (reference sequence). CDR3: CASSRPGTYMTAEAFF. Here the CDR3 DNA reads TGTGCCAGCAGCCGCCCCGGGACTTACATGACCGCTGAAGCTTTCTTT. Based on the CDR3 plus reference TRBV5-5 and TRBJ1-1, the full variable domain is DAGVTQSPTHLIKTRGQQVTLRCSPISGHKSVSWYQQVLGQGPQFIFQYYEKEERGRGNFPDRFSARQFPNYSSELNVNALLLGDSALYLCASSRPGTYMTAEAFFGQGTRLTVV.

This clonotype was recorded at least ten times. J is TRBJ1-6 and V is TRBV12-3 or TRBV12-4; no reliable D call. This CDR3 region has 15 residues. The V and J ends lost 4 bases and 0 bases respectively, with 7 bases between them. The CDR3 is CASSSRSSYNSPLHF. The DNA for the CDR3 is TGTGCCAGCAGTTCCAGGAGCTCCTATAATTCACCCCTCCACTTT.

V usage is TRBV20-1 and J usage is TRBJ2-3, with TRBD2 identical over 10 bases. The CDR3 length is 15 residues. Germline V gene sequence: CDR1 DFQATT, CDR2 SNEGSKA (reference sequence). V gave up 5 bases and J gave up 4 bases; unmatched junction bases: 9. The DNA of the CDR3 is TGCAGTGCTTTCCTGACTAGCGGGTGCTCAGATACGCAGTATTTT. Amino acid sequence: CSAFLTSGCSDTQYF.

This clonotype appeared many times. The chain links TRBV7-9 to TRBJ2-3; TRBD2 is a possible D gene (5 bases). CDR3 length: 14 amino acids. The germline CDR1 and CDR2 sequences are SEHNR and FQNEAQ (reference sequence). V shed 5 bases and J shed 7 bases, with 16 bases lying between them. The CDR3 DNA sequence: TGTGCCAGCAGCCTCGGGAATAACCCCCATACGCAGTATTTT. Translated: CASSLGNNPHTQYF.

Of note for this clonotype: This CDR3 is missing its conserved last phenylalanine or tryptophan, likely due to a read error. The CDR3 region has the DNA TGCGCCAGCAGCCAACAGGGCCTTACAGGGGAGCTGTTTCTT. Protein sequence: CASSQQGLTGELFL. The chain is built from TRBV5-1 and TRBJ2-2, with D perhaps matching TRBD1 (6 bases). The CDR3 runs to 14 residues. Germline loops: CDR1 SGHRS, CDR2 YFSETQ. The ends were cut back, 4 bases at V and 8 bases at J, with 15 bases in the middle.

The sample holds many counts of this clonotype. The J gene is TRBJ2-3, the V gene TRBV24-1; D is possibly TRBD2 (6 bases). V was clipped by 4 bases and J by 2 bases, with 15 bases between them. This CDR3 region has 16 residues. Looked up from germline, CDR1 is KGHDR and CDR2 is SFDVKD. The CDR3 reads CATSESTSPLTDTQYF. In DNA form, the CDR3 reads TGTGCCACCAGTGAATCGACTAGTCCCCTCACAGATACGCAGTATTTT.

There are many counts of this clonotype. The genes are TRBV20-1 and TRBJ1-1, with a weak D call TRBD1 (6 bases). Looked up from germline, CDR1 is DFQATT and CDR2 is SNEGSKA (reference sequence). This CDR3 contains 14 residues. V was clipped by 6 bases and J by 3 bases, with 17 bases between them. The CDR3 DNA is TGCAGTGCCCCGATCGGGGGCTTGGACACTGAAGCTTTCTTT. It translates to CSAPIGGLDTEAFF.

This clonotype was seen ten or more times. This chain connects TRBV19 to TRBJ1-2; D call uncertain. CDR3 length: 12 amino acids. The germline V gene has CDR1 LNHDA and CDR2 SQIVND (reference sequence). Trimming took off 3 bases at V and 8 bases at J, with 10 bases between the two ends. The CDR3 DNA reads as TGTGCCAGTAGTATGAGGAGTCGAGGCTACACCTTC. Amino acid sequence: CASSMRSRGYTF.

Many counts were recorded for this clonotype. A single base separates this from a much larger clone, so it may be a read error. The chain links TRBV7-2 to TRBJ2-6, with D unclear. The CDR3 consists of 18 residues. Trimming left V 2 bases short and J 1 base short, with 15 bases between. Germline-derived CDR1 and CDR2 are SGHTA and FQGNSA. The CDR3 region is CASSLTAAVRSGANVLTF. The CDR3 DNA is TGTGCCAGCAGCTTAACAGCCGCCGTCCGATCTGGGGCCAACGTCCTGACTTTC.

This clonotype was seen at least ten times. This sequence joins TRBV12-3 or TRBV12-4 and TRBJ2-5, with a weak D call TRBD2 (6 bases). V was clipped by 1 base and J by 5 bases, with 8 bases between them. The CDR3 consists of 13 residues. The CDR3 sequence: CASSLERAETQYF. The DNA of the CDR3 is TGTGCCAGCAGTTTAGAGCGGGCCGAGACCCAGTACTTC.

There are many counts of this clonotype. The V and J genes are TRBV20-1 and TRBJ1-3, with unresolved D. The CDR3 contains 15 residues. The V gene lost 0 bases and the J gene lost 0 bases, with 9 bases spanning the gap. Germline V gives CDR1 DFQATT, CDR2 SNEGSKA (reference sequence). The chain's CDR3 is CSARDLAVSGNTIYF. The CDR3 nucleotides are TGCAGTGCTAGAGATCTTGCGGTCTCTGGAAACACCATATATTTT.

The V call is TRBV3-1, the J call TRBJ2-5; D perhaps matches TRBD2 (5 bases). The CDR3 is 16 amino acids. V shed 8 bases and J shed 0 bases, with 19 bases lying between them. Germline CDR1 LGHDT, CDR2 YNNKEL (reference sequence). The CDR3 coding sequence is TGTGCCAGCCCCACTCCTGACAAGGACTACCAAGAGACCCAGTACTTC. Protein product: CASPTPDKDYQETQYF.

This clonotype has at least ten counts. This chain links TRBV29-1 with TRBJ1-1; 7 nucleotides line up with TRBD1. CDR1 is SQVTM and CDR2 is ANQGSEA in the germline V gene. The CDR3 has 13 residues. Unmatched junction bases numbered 2, after V lost 4 bases and J lost 0 bases. CDR3 protein: CSVGQGVNTEAFF. CDR3 DNA: TGCAGCGTTGGACAGGGAGTGAACACTGAAGCTTTCTTT.

This clonotype was counted many times. The V gene is TRBV5-6, the J gene TRBJ1-4, with 11 bases identical to TRBD1. The ends lost 1 base at V and 9 bases at J; junction bases unmatched: 5. The V gene's germline CDR1 is SGHDT and CDR2 YYEEEE. This CDR3 has 15 amino acids. The CDR3 DNA follows: TGTGCCAGCAGCTTGCCGGGACAGGGGGAGAAAAAACTGTTTTTT. It specifies CASSLPGQGEKKLFF.

This clonotype was recorded many times. The rearrangement links TRBV29-1 to TRBJ2-3; D gene ambiguous. The CDR3 is made up of 13 amino acids. Trimming cost V 4 bases and J 0 bases, with 8 bases left between them. Germline V CDR1 and CDR2: SQVTM, ANQGSEA. This chain's CDR3 is CSVVTFSTDTQYF. CDR3 sequence (DNA): TGCAGCGTTGTGACCTTTAGCACAGATACGCAGTATTTT.

This clonotype has ten or more counts. The chain has TRBV6-6 and TRBJ1-1; the D gene is possibly TRBD1 (5 bases). CDR3 length: 11 residues. Between the trimmed V and J ends, which lost 10 bases and 3 bases, there was a span of 9 bases. The V gene's germline CDR1 is MNHNY and CDR2 SVGAGI (reference sequence). CDR3 in amino acids: CATQGDTEAFF. The CDR3 nucleotides are TGTGCCACCCAGGGAGACACTGAAGCTTTCTTT.

This clonotype was seen many times. The chain uses TRBV7-2 and TRBJ2-2; 12 positions agree with TRBD2. The V segment lost 3 bases and the J segment 5 bases; nucleotides outside the gene matches: 4. The length of the CDR3 is 16 residues. Germline V CDR1 and CDR2: SGHTA, FQGNSA. The CDR3 protein is CASSFPGTSGTGELFF. CDR3 bases: TGTGCCAGCAGCTTCCCCGGGACTAGCGGGACCGGGGAGCTGTTTTTT.

This clonotype came up many times. The rearrangement joins TRBV6-6 to TRBJ2-3; no clear D. Germline V gene data show CDR1 as MNHNY and CDR2 as SVGAGI (reference sequence). This CDR3 spans 14 amino acids. Trimming cost V 0 bases and J 8 bases, with 12 bases left between them. Here the CDR3 DNA reads TGTGCCAGCAGTTACTCGGAGCCTGGGCGTACGCAGTATTTT. It translates to CASSYSEPGRTQYF.

This clonotype was counted many times. The chain employs TRBV7-8 and TRBJ2-1; D is unresolved. This CDR3 has 11 residues. Germline loops: CDR1 SGHVS, CDR2 FQNEAQ. V was pared by 5 bases and J by 7 bases, with 6 bases between. CDR3 sequence: CASSVTNEQFF. The CDR3 DNA sequence: TGTGCCAGCAGCGTGACAAATGAGCAGTTCTTC.

Turning to this clonotype: A clone one base away is much larger, so this may be a read error. V usage is TRBV29-1 and J usage is TRBJ1-1; 7 nucleotides line up with TRBD1. This CDR3 has 13 amino acids. Germline V CDR1 and CDR2: SQVTM, ANQGSEA. CDR3 residues: CSVVGTANTEAYF. DNA of the CDR3: TGCAGCGTTGTGGGGACAGCGAACACTGAAGCTTACTTT.

This clonotype came up many times. The chain joins TRBV27 to TRBJ1-1, with D uncertain. Germline lookup yields CDR1 MNHEY and CDR2 SMNVEV (reference sequence). This CDR3 has 14 amino acids. Trimming removed 2 bases from V and 4 bases from J, with 11 bases in between. CDR3 nucleotide sequence: TGTGCCAGCAGTTTAGGAGGGATGGGCACTGAAGCTTTCTTT. Translated, it gives CASSLGGMGTEAFF.

This chain uses TRBV5-6 with TRBJ2-3; TRBD2 aligns across 7 bases. The V segment lost 0 bases and the J segment 1 base; nucleotides outside the gene matches: 2. The germline CDR1 and CDR2 sequences are SGHDT and YYEEEE. The CDR3 sequence is 15 residues long. Here the CDR3 reads CASSLGAGGTDTQYF. In DNA form, the CDR3 reads TGTGCCAGCAGCTTGGGTGCGGGGGGCACAGATACGCAGTATTTT.

This clonotype was seen ten or more times. The rearrangement links TRBV20-1 to TRBJ2-3; 8 bases line up with TRBD2. The CDR3 is 14 residues long. Germline assignment: CDR1 DFQATT and CDR2 SNEGSKA (reference sequence). The trim removed 6 bases at V and 6 bases at J, leaving 11 bases unmatched. The CDR3, as DNA: TGCAGTGCCACGGGGGGGACGGCAGCGGATACGCAGTATTTT. Protein product: CSATGGTAADTQYF.

This clonotype is judged medium-sized. An end of the junction does not agree with germline; a read error may underlie this. The chain combines TRBV5-6 with TRBJ2-5, with D tentatively TRBD1 (5 bases). The CDR3 totals 13 residues. Per the germline V gene, CDR1 is SGHDT and CDR2 is YYEEEE. This chain's CDR3 is CASSLGTYLGVFF. As DNA, the CDR3 is TGTGCCAGCAGCTTGGGCACATACTTAGGGGTTTTCTTC.

In its sample, this clonotype was seen many times. This CDR3 is CASSVGGDSNTGELFF. The CDR3 DNA reads as TGTGCCAGCAGCGTAGGGGGGGACTCGAACACCGGGGAGCTGTTTTTT. V usage is TRBV9 and J usage is TRBJ2-2; TRBD2 is a possible D gene (6 bases). Looked up from germline, CDR1 is SGDLS and CDR2 is YYNGEE. V was clipped by 0 bases and J by 0 bases, with 9 bases between them. The CDR3 loop spans 16 amino acids.

By share, this clonotype counts as medium-sized. The chain has TRBV25-1 and TRBJ2-5, with D perhaps matching TRBD1 (6 bases). With 5 bases removed from V and 0 bases from J, the gap between germline ends came to 16 bases. CDR3 length: 16 residues. Germline V gene lookup returns CDR1 MGHDK and CDR2 SYGVNS. The CDR3 here is CASSSSRDTYQETQYF. The CDR3 DNA is TGTGCCAGCAGTAGCTCCCGGGACACGTACCAAGAGACCCAGTACTTC.

This clonotype was seen a few times. The J gene is TRBJ1-1, the V gene TRBV5-1; D is undetermined. This CDR3 has 13 residues. The V and J ends lost 6 bases and 3 bases respectively, with 12 bases between them. Germline V gene data show CDR1 as SGHRS and CDR2 as YFSETQ. The DNA for the CDR3 is TGCGCCAGCAACCCGGGAGGGTACACTGAAGCTTTCTTT. It translates to CASNPGGYTEAFF.

This clonotype has a count of ten or more. The chain combines TRBV20-1 with TRBJ1-1, with D possibly TRBD1 on 5 matching bases. Germline V lookup: CDR1 DFQATT, CDR2 SNEGSKA (reference sequence). The CDR3 contains 13 residues. V was shortened by 3 bases and J by 3 bases, with 11 bases between the two germline ends. CDR3 residues: CSARRGLDTEAFF. The CDR3 nucleotides read TGCAGTGCTAGGAGGGGATTAGACACTGAAGCTTTCTTT.